This T cell receptor (beta chain) was sequenced in a study of T-cell reconstitution after alpha-beta-depleted transplantation in children. The TCRbeta library incorporated unique molecular identifiers. From the PCR reads, TCRdb called clonotypes with MiXCR, one entry per CDR3 protein. The table has 500,000 to 750,000 distinct CDR3 sequences, roughly 13% seen once. Germline-derived CDR1 and CDR2 are SGHTA and FQGTGA. Deletions cut 6 bases from V and 4 bases from J, with 21 bases between. This CDR3 has 16 residues. The source material was PBMCs, mostly from graft donor cells, sampled 360 days after TCRalphabeta/CD19-depleted stem cell transplant. This clonotype was sampled from a male patient under 18 who had a stem cell transplant for acute myeloid leukemia, so the T cells may come from the graft donor. The V and J genes are TRBV7-3 and TRBJ2-5; D is uncertain. CDR3 in amino acids: CASRSTGLRDGETQYF. CDR3 DNA sequence: TGTGCCAGCAGGTCAACCGGGCTAAGGGATGGAGAGACCCAGTACTTC.